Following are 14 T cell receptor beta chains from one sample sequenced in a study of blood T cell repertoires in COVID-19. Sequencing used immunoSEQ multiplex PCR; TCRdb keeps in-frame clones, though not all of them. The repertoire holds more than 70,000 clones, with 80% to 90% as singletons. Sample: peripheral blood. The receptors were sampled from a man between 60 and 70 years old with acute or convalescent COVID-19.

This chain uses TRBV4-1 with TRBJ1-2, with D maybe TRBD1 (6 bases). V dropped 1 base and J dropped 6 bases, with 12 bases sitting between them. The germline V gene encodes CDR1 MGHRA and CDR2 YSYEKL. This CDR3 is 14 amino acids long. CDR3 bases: TGCGCCAGCAGCCAAGGTGACAGGAAAAATGGCTACACCTTC. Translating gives CASSQGDRKNGYTF.

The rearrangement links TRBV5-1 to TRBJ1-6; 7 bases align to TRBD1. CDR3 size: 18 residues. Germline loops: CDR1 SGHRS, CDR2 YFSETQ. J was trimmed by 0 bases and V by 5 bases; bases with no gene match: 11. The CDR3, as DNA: TGCGCCAGCAGACAAGGACAGGCCAAGAGCTCCTATAATTCACCCCTCCACTTT. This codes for CASRQGQAKSSYNSPLHF.

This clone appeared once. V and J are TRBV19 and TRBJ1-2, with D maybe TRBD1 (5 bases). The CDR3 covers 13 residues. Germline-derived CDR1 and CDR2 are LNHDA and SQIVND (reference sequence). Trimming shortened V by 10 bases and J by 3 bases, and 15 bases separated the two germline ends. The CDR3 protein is CATGKRDHYGYTF. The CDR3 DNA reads TGTGCCACGGGTAAGCGGGACCACTATGGCTACACCTTC.

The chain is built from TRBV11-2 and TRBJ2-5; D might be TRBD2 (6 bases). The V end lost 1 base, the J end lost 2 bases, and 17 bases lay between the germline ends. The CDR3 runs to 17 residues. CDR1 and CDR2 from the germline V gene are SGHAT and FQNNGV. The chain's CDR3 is CASSLAPRGGRQETQYF. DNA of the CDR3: TGTGCCAGCAGCTTAGCCCCGAGAGGAGGGAGACAAGAGACCCAGTACTTC.

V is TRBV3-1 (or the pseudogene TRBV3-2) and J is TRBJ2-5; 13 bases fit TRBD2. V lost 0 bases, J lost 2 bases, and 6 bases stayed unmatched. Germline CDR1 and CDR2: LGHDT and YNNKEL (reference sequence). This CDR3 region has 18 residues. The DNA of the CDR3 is TGTGCCAGCAGCCAAGAGAGACTAGCGGGAGGCATGCAAGAGACCCAGTACTTC. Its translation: CASSQERLAGGMQETQYF.

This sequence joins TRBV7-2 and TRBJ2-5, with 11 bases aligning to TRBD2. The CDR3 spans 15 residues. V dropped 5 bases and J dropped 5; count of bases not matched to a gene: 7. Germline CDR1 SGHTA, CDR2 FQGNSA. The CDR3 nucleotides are TGTGCCAGCAGCCCGTATAGCGGGGGGGGTGAGACCCAGTACTTC. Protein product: CASSPYSGGGETQYF.

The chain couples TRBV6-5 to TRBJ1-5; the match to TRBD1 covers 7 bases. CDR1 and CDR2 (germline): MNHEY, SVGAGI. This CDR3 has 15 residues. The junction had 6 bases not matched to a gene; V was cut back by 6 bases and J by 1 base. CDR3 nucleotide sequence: TGTGCCAGCAGCCTGGGACAGACAAGCAATCAGCCCCAGCATTTT. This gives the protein CASSLGQTSNQPQHF.

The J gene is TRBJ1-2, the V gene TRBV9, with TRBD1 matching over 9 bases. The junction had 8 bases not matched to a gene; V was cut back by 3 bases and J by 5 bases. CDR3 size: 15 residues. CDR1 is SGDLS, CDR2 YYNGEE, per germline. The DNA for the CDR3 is TGTGCCAGCAGCGCGGGACAGGGACCGTGGTATGGCTACACCTTC. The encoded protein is CASSAGQGPWYGYTF.

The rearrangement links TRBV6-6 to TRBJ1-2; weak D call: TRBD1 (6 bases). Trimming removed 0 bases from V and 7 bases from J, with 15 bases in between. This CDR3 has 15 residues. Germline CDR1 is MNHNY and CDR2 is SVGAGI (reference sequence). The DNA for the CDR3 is TGTGCCAGCAGTTACTCGGCGGGGGCTATTTCTGGCTACACCTTC. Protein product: CASSYSAGAISGYTF.

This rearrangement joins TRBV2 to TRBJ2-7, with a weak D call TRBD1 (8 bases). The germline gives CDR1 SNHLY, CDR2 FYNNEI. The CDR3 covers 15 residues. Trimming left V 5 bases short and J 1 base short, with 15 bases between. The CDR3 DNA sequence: TGTGCCAGCAGTATTACAGGGGGGGAATCCTACGAGCAGTACTTC. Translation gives CASSITGGESYEQYF. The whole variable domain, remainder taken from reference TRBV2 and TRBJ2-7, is EPEVTQTPSHQVTQMGQEVILRCVPISNHLYFYWYRQILGQKVEFLVSFYNNEISEKSEIFDDQFSVERPDGSNFTLKIRSTKLEDSAMYFCASSITGGESYEQYFGPGTRLTVT.

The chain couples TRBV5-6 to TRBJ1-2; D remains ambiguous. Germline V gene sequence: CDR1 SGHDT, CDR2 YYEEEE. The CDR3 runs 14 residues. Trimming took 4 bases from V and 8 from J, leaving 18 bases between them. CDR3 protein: CASSHVSGMRGYTF. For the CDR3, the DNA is TGTGCCAGCAGCCATGTCTCCGGGATGAGGGGCTACACCTTC.

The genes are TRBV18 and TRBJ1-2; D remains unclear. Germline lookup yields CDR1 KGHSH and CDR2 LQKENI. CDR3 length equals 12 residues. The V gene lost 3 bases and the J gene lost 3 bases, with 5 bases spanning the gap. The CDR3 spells CASSPGDYGYTF. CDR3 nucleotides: TGTGCCAGCTCACCCGGGGACTATGGCTACACCTTC.

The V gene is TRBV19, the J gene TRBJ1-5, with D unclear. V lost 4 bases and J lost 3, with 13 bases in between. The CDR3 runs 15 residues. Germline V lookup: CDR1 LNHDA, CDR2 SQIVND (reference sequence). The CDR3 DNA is TGTGCCAGTAGTAGCTGGCGGAGAGTCAATCAGCCCCAGCATTTT. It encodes CASSSWRRVNQPQHF.

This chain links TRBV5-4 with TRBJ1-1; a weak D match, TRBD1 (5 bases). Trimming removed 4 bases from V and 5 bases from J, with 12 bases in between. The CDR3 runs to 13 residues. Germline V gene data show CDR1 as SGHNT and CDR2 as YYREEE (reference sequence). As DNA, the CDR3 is TGTGCCAGCAGCCGGCGGGGCGGGACTGAAGCTTTCTTT. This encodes CASSRRGGTEAFF.